This T cell receptor beta chain was documented in a study of T and B cells in COVID-19 patients. Germline loops: CDR1 MNHNS, CDR2 SASEGT. After removal of 1 base from V and 4 bases from J, the junction contained 4 bases not matched to a gene. CDR3 length: 16 residues. Broader study findings: Highly clonal in active COVID-19, TRB repertoires exceeded healthy-donor diversity and richness at recovery.

In its sample, this clonotype is medium-sized. The antigen is unknown. TRB rearrangements were amplified by multiplex PCR with BIOMED2 TRB-A/B primers. Via MiXCR, TCRdb re-called the multiplex PCR reads, giving one row per CDR3 protein. The sample consists of fewer than 2,500 distinct CDR3 sequences, approximately 25% of them appearing once. Each TRB amplification used roughly 220-550 ng of genomic DNA from blood. The sequence was collected from a human donor with active COVID-19. The rearrangement uses TRBV6-1 and TRBJ2-3; 11 nucleotides align to TRBD2. The source material was blood. The CDR3 DNA sequence: TGTGCCAGCAGTGAAGATGGTAGCGGGAGGGCAGATACGCAGTATTTT. Its protein is CASSEDGSGRADTQYF.